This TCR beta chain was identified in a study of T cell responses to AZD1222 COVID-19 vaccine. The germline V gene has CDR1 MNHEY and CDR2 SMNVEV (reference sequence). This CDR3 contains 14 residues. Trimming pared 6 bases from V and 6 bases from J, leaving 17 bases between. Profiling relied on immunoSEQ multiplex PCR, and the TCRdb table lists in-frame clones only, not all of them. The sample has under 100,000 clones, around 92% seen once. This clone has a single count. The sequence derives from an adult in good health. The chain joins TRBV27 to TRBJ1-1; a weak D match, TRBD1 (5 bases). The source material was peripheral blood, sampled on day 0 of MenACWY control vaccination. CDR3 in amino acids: CASRVSQGSAEAFF. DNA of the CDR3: TGTGCCAGCAGGGTGAGCCAGGGCAGTGCTGAAGCTTTCTTT.